The 24 T cell receptor beta chains given below trace back to one sample, sequenced in a study of blood T cell repertoires in COVID-19. Clones were sequenced by immunoSEQ multiplex PCR, and TCRdb holds only the in-frame ones, with some missing. The sample holds nearly 50,000 clones; 86% are singletons and the top ten take around 4.6%. The source material was peripheral blood. These receptors were taken from a man between 40 and 49 years old with active COVID-19.

V and J are TRBV4-2 and TRBJ2-7, with 11 bases lining up with TRBD2. This CDR3 is built from 15 residues. V trimming: 3 bases; J trimming: 1 base; junction bases outside the gene matches: 2. Germline CDR1 reads LGHNA; CDR2 reads YNFKEQ. The CDR3 sequence: CASSQPSGRSYEQYF. The CDR3 DNA reads TGTGCCAGCAGCCAGCCTAGCGGGAGGTCCTACGAGCAGTACTTC.

This clone is a singleton in its sample. The chain combines TRBV7-9 with TRBJ1-2; 7 bases are a match to TRBD1. The trim removed 8 bases at V and 4 bases at J, leaving 16 bases unmatched. Germline V gene sequence: CDR1 SEHNR, CDR2 FQNEAQ (reference sequence). The CDR3 has 16 residues. CDR3 loop: CASYRAETGIAYGYTF. The CDR3 region has the DNA TGTGCCAGCTACCGGGCGGAGACAGGGATCGCCTATGGCTACACCTTC.

The chain couples TRBV28 to TRBJ1-5; D is perhaps TRBD1 (5 bases). There are 12 residues in the CDR3. Germline loops: CDR1 MDHEN, CDR2 SYDVKM. The V end lost 11 bases, the J end lost 4 bases, and 12 bases lay between the germline ends. Written as DNA, the CDR3 is TGTGCCGTCCAGGGCAGGAATCAGCCCCAGCATTTT. As protein: CAVQGRNQPQHF.

This chain joins TRBV19 and TRBJ1-2; weak D call: TRBD1 (5 bases). Germline values: CDR1 LNHDA, CDR2 SQIVND (reference sequence). The CDR3 is 17 amino acids. V was trimmed by 7 bases and J by 7 bases, leaving 28 bases between them. Here the CDR3 DNA reads TGTGCCAGTACCCCCCTCCCGGGGGGGGAGAGTCGTAGTGGCTACACCTTC. Amino acids: CASTPLPGGESRSGYTF. Looking up the rest from reference TRBV19 and TRBJ1-2 gives the full variable domain: DGGITQSPKYLFRKEGQNVTLSCEQNLNHDAMYWYRQDPGQGLRLIYYSQIVNDFQKGDIAEGYSVSREKKESFPLTVTSAQKNPTAFYLCASTPLPGGESRSGYTFGSGTRLTVV.

The chain couples TRBV4-2 to TRBJ2-7, with D perhaps matching TRBD2 (6 bases). The CDR3 extends over 16 amino acids. CDR1 is LGHNA, CDR2 YNFKEQ, per germline. Trimming removed 3 bases from V and 7 bases from J, with 22 bases in between. The CDR3 loop reads CASSQDPGGPEGEQYF. CDR3 in DNA: TGTGCCAGCAGCCAGGATCCCGGAGGGCCCGAAGGGGAGCAGTACTTC.

The rearrangement uses TRBV19 and TRBJ2-5; the match to TRBD1 covers 8 bases. Germline CDR1 is LNHDA and CDR2 is SQIVND (reference sequence). V trimming: 5 bases; J trimming: 4 bases; junction bases outside the gene matches: 3. The CDR3 totals 13 residues. The CDR3 sequence: CASSPDRGETQYF. DNA of the CDR3: TGTGCCAGTAGTCCCGACAGGGGAGAGACCCAGTACTTC.

The rearrangement links TRBV5-4 to TRBJ2-1, with 12 bases that match TRBD2. Trimming removed 4 bases from V and 10 bases from J; junction bases left unmatched: 12. Germline CDR1 SGHNT, CDR2 YYREEE (reference sequence). The CDR3 runs 16 residues. CDR3 in amino acids: CASSLKTSGSRTEQFF. In DNA, the CDR3 is TGTGCCAGCAGCCTGAAGACTAGCGGGAGCCGAACCGAGCAGTTCTTC. Based on the CDR3 plus reference TRBV5-4 and TRBJ2-1, the full variable domain is ETGVTQSPTHLIKTRGQQVTLRCSSQSGHNTVSWYQQALGQGPQFIFQYYREEENGRGNFPPRFSGLQFPNYSSELNVNALELDDSALYLCASSLKTSGSRTEQFFGPGTRLTVL.

The chain recombines TRBV29-1 with TRBJ2-5, with D tentatively TRBD2 (7 bases). CDR3 length equals 15 residues. Germline-derived CDR1 and CDR2 are SQVTM and ANQGSEA. V was trimmed by 4 bases and J by 2 bases, leaving 17 bases between them. The CDR3 here is CSVGGGLADQETQYF. CDR3 nucleotide sequence: TGCAGCGTTGGGGGGGGGCTAGCGGATCAAGAGACCCAGTACTTC. The whole variable domain, filled in from reference TRBV29-1 and TRBJ2-5, reads SAVISQKPSRDICQRGTSLTIQCQVDSQVTMMFWYRQQPGQSLTLIATANQGSEATYESGFVIDKFPISRPNLTFSTLTVSNMSPEDSSIYLCSVGGGLADQETQYFGPGTRLLVL.

The chain has TRBV6-6 and TRBJ2-5; 7 positions match TRBD2. V shed 7 bases, J shed 5 bases, and the junction held 13 bases outside the gene matches. Per the germline V gene, CDR1 is MNHNY and CDR2 is SVGAGI (reference sequence). This CDR3 is built from 15 residues. CDR3 DNA sequence: TGTGCCAGCAATCGACGGGGGGTGGGGCCCGAGACCCAGTACTTC. The encoded protein is CASNRRGVGPETQYF.

The genes are TRBV5-4 and TRBJ1-2, with D tentatively TRBD1 (6 bases). The V and J ends lost 1 base and 1 base respectively, with 8 bases between them. The CDR3 is made up of 14 amino acids. Germline V gene data show CDR1 as SGHNT and CDR2 as YYREEE (reference sequence). The CDR3 spells CASSLQQGNYGYTF. CDR3 coding DNA: TGTGCCAGCAGCTTGCAACAGGGTAACTATGGCTACACCTTC.

The J gene is TRBJ1-5, the V gene TRBV7-2; D not certain. Germline V CDR1 and CDR2: SGHTA, FQGNSA. This CDR3 is built from 15 residues. V was pared by 0 bases and J by 3 bases, with 9 bases between. This chain's CDR3 is CASSLAGLFNQPQHF. For the CDR3, the DNA is TGTGCCAGCAGCTTAGCCGGTCTCTTCAATCAGCCCCAGCATTTT.

The CDR3, as DNA: TGTGCCAGCAAACTAGCGGGAGGGTTGAATGAGCAGTTCTTC. This encodes CASKLAGGLNEQFF. V is TRBV7-2 and J is TRBJ2-1, with 13 bases that match TRBD2. J was trimmed by 7 bases and V by 7 bases; bases with no gene match: 4. The CDR3 has 14 residues. CDR1 SGHTA and CDR2 FQGNSA come from the germline V gene.

This clone was observed a handful of times. The chain has TRBV2 and TRBJ1-5; D is unclear. The germline CDR1 and CDR2 sequences are SNHLY and FYNNEI. This CDR3 has 14 amino acids. V lost 8 bases to trimming and J lost 0 bases, with 11 bases between them. The CDR3 nucleotides are TGTGCCAGCCAGGAATCAAATAGCAATCAGCCCCAGCATTTT. Translated, it gives CASQESNSNQPQHF.

The chain links TRBV28 to TRBJ1-1; 9 nucleotides match TRBD1. Germline V gives CDR1 MDHEN, CDR2 SYDVKM. V lost 4 bases to trimming and J lost 4 bases; unmatched junction nucleotides: 7. The CDR3 spans 15 residues. CDR3 nucleotide sequence: TGTGCCAGCAGTTACAGACAGGGGGTCGTCACTGAAGCTTTCTTT. Its protein is CASSYRQGVVTEAFF.

The V gene is TRBV21-1, the J gene TRBJ2-1; TRBD2, the table's D call, lacks a check against the DNA. TRBV21-1 constitutes a pseudogene. The CDR3 runs to 17 residues. The DNA of the CDR3 is TGTGCCAGCAGCAATCCGGTAAGGGAGCGCTCCCACAATGAGCAGTTCTTC. It is translated as CASSNPVRERSHNEQFF.

J is TRBJ2-7 and V is TRBV10-3; 9 nucleotides agree with TRBD1. CDR1 and CDR2 (germline): ENHRY, SYGVKD. With 5 bases clipped from V and 5 bases from J, the junction kept 7 bases outside the gene matches. The CDR3 length is 14 residues. Here the CDR3 DNA reads TGTGCCATCAGTAATGGACAGGGGCCCCACGAGCAGTACTTC. Protein product: CAISNGQGPHEQYF.

This clone was recorded once. CDR3 DNA: TGTGCCAGCAGACTCGGGAAGGAGTCGAGCTCCTACAATGAGCAGTTCTTC. Amino acids: CASRLGKESSSYNEQFF. V gene TRBV11-2 combines with J gene TRBJ2-1, with a possible D match to TRBD2 (5 bases). CDR3 length equals 17 residues. V was trimmed by 6 bases and J by 0 bases, leaving 18 bases between them. The V gene's germline CDR1 is SGHAT and CDR2 FQNNGV.

This rearrangement joins TRBV5-1 to TRBJ2-7, with TRBD2 matching 10 bases. CDR3 length: 15 amino acids. V shed 0 bases and J 7 bases; nucleotides not matched to a gene: 7. CDR1 and CDR2 from the germline V gene are SGHRS and YFSETQ. The CDR3, as DNA: TGCGCCAGCAGCTTGGAGCTAGCGGGAGTGGTAGAGCAGTACTTC. Residues: CASSLELAGVVEQYF.

This sequence joins TRBV7-9 and TRBJ2-2; a weak D match, TRBD2 (6 bases). The CDR3 is 13 residues long. Trimming cost V 3 bases and J 6 bases, with 8 bases left between them. Germline assignment: CDR1 SEHNR and CDR2 FQNEAQ (reference sequence). The CDR3 nucleotides are TGTGCCAGCAGCTTCGGGGGATCCGGGGAGCTGTTTTTT. Residues: CASSFGGSGELFF.

This rearrangement joins TRBV7-8 to TRBJ2-1, with D possibly matching TRBD2 (5 bases). Germline CDR1 reads SGHVS; CDR2 reads FQNEAQ. The CDR3 totals 16 residues. The V end lost 0 bases, the J end lost 9 bases, and 18 bases lay between the germline ends. CDR3 residues: CASSLAGPRDPSEQFF. The CDR3 nucleotides read TGTGCCAGCAGCTTAGCGGGCCCGAGGGATCCCAGTGAGCAGTTCTTC.

This clone was seen a few times. This chain links TRBV7-9 with TRBJ1-6; no definite D call. The CDR3 is 12 amino acids. Germline loops: CDR1 SEHNR, CDR2 FQNEAQ (reference sequence). Trimming shortened V by 5 bases and J by 5 bases, and 4 bases separated the two germline ends. The CDR3 sequence is CASSRDNSPLHF. CDR3 DNA sequence: TGTGCCAGCAGCCGAGATAATTCACCCCTCCACTTT.

CDR3: CASSLQGGINTGELFF. CDR3 DNA sequence: TGTGCCAGCAGCTTACAGGGCGGGATAAACACCGGGGAGCTGTTTTTT. The J gene is TRBJ2-2, the V gene TRBV7-3, with a weak D call TRBD2 (6 bases). The CDR3 contains 16 residues. CDR1 and CDR2 (germline): SGHTA, FQGTGA. The V end was cut by 2 bases, the J end by 2 bases, with 12 bases between.

This rearrangement joins TRBV11-2 to TRBJ1-2; 8 bases agree with TRBD1. The CDR3 extends over 12 amino acids. Germline CDR1 SGHAT, CDR2 FQNNGV. Trimming removed 5 bases from V and 5 bases from J; junction bases left unmatched: 1. The CDR3, as DNA: TGTGCCAGCAGCGGACAGGGTTATGGCTACACCTTC. Translated: CASSGQGYGYTF.

The CDR3 protein is CASSLDRELTVLTF. The CDR3 coding sequence is TGTGCCAGCAGCTTAGACCGGGAGTTAACCGTCCTGACTTTC. The chain couples TRBV11-1 to TRBJ2-6, with a tentative D call TRBD2 (6 bases). V was trimmed by 1 base and J by 12 bases, leaving 13 bases between them. The CDR3 sequence is 14 residues long. Germline lookup yields CDR1 SGHAT and CDR2 FQDESV (reference sequence).